This TCR beta chain was profiled in a study of vaccination and CD4 T cells after COVID-19. Study as a whole: Blood was drawn a median 72 days post second dose, range 14 to 241.

TCRdb re-analysed the PCR reads in MiXCR, keeping a single row per CDR3 protein. The data contain around 37,000 distinct CDR3 sequences, approximately 40% of them singletons. Time point indicated: late sampling 161 to 241 days after vaccination in a few convalescent patients. The length of the CDR3 is 16 residues. J lost 7 bases, V lost 5 bases, and 11 bases had no gene match. Germline V lookup: CDR1 MNHNS, CDR2 SASEGT. This clonotype was sampled from a human donor who had recovered from COVID-19. The sample here was CD4+ T cells from blood, taken about 7 months after SARS-CoV-2 vaccination. The rearrangement links TRBV6-1 to TRBJ2-2; 9 bases match TRBD1. The CDR3 region has the DNA TGTGCCAGCAGTCGCTACGGGACAGGGAATGGCGGGGAGCTGTTTTTT. Its translation is CASSRYGTGNGGELFF.